These 5 T cell receptor beta chains were sequenced from one sample in a study of cytomegalovirus exposure and HLA in healthy donors. The PCR made use of 60 Vbeta and 13 Jbeta primers. Profiled with immunoSEQ multiplex PCR; TCRdb holds only in-frame clones, not every one. The sample consists of around 160,000 clones, roughly 75% of them appearing once. The sequenced material came from PBMCs. The receptors stem from a woman in her 40s in good health and CMV-seropositive.

About this clone: The junction does not match germline at one end; this may be a read error. In DNA, the CDR3 is TGCGCCAGCAGCGAAGAGGTCCTAGCGTCGAGAATCACCAATGAGCAGTTCTTC. This encodes CASSEEVLASRITNEQFF. This chain joins TRBV4-3 and TRBJ2-1, with D possibly being TRBD2 (6 bases). CDR1 and CDR2 (germline): LGHNA, YSLEER. This CDR3 is built from 18 residues.

This clone was counted a few times. The V and J genes are TRBV28 and TRBJ1-1; possible D gene TRBD1, 5 bases. Germline values: CDR1 MDHEN, CDR2 SYDVKM. Trimming pared 2 bases from V and 10 bases from J, leaving 14 bases between. The CDR3 sequence is 13 residues long. CDR3 coding DNA: TGTGCCAGCAGTTTAGGCACTCCGCAGGGAGCTTTCTTT. Protein: CASSLGTPQGAFF.

The gene calls are TRBV4-3 and TRBJ2-1, with D unresolved. There are 18 residues in the CDR3. CDR1 is LGHNA and CDR2 is YSLEER in the germline V gene. Trimming took 0 bases from V and 0 from J, leaving 15 bases between them. DNA for the CDR3: TGCGCCAGCAGCCAAGATCAAGTAGCCCTAAGCTCCTACAATGAGCAGTTCTTC. Translated: CASSQDQVALSSYNEQFF.

The chain joins TRBV2 to TRBJ2-1, with 8 bases lining up with TRBD2. Trimming removed 6 bases from V and 9 bases from J; junction bases left unmatched: 19. Germline values: CDR1 SNHLY, CDR2 FYNNEI. The CDR3 is made up of 17 amino acids. The CDR3 DNA is TGTGCCAGCAGGCCCCCGATGGCTAGCGGGTCTCACGGTGAGCAGTTCTTC. It yields the protein CASRPPMASGSHGEQFF.

The rearrangement joins TRBV7-8 to TRBJ2-3, with D unclear. Germline V CDR1 and CDR2: SGHVS, FQNEAQ. V dropped 3 bases and J dropped 5 bases, with 3 bases sitting between them. The CDR3 spans 11 residues. The CDR3 DNA is TGTGCCAGCAGCTTCGGAGATACGCAGTATTTT. The encoded protein is CASSFGDTQYF.